The T cell receptor beta chain under discussion was sequenced for a study of CD8+ T cells in alopecia areata. Study information: Dosing spanned 6 to 18 months on tofacitinib, then 6 months off drug.

In the case of this clone: Its antigen is currently unknown. Other DNA sequences in the same sample also yield this CDR3.

CDR1 is SGDLS and CDR2 is YYNGEE in the germline V gene. The CDR3 is 14 amino acids. V was cut by 2 bases and J by 0 bases, with 9 bases left in between. Study observations and caveats: Whereas mice showed it more clearly, TCR sharing across patients was murkier, possibly because of HLA.

RNA extraction was followed by reverse transcription into cDNA, which acted as the sequencing template. Clones were read by immunoSEQ multiplex PCR, and TCRdb kept only the in-frame ones, dropping some. The table includes about 160,000 clones, about 87% detected once. This TCR came from a human donor with alopecia areata. The chain recombines TRBV9 with TRBJ2-7, with D maybe TRBD2 (6 bases). Source: CD8+ T cells sorted from blood, taken at week 0. For the CDR3, the DNA is TGTGCCAGCAGCGTGGAGGGGAGCTCCTACGAGCAGTACTTC. Amino acid sequence: CASSVEGSSYEQYF.